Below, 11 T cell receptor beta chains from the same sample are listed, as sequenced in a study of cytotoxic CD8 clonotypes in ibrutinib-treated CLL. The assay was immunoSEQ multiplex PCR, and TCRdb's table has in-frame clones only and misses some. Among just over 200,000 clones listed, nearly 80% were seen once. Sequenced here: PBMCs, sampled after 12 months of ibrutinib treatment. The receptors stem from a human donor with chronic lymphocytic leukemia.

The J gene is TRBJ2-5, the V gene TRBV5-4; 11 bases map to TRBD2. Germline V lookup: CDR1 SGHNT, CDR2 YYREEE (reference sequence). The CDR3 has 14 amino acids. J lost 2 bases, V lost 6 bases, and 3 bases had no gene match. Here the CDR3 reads CASTLAGGQETQYF. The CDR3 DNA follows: TGTGCCAGCACCTTAGCGGGAGGGCAAGAGACCCAGTACTTC.

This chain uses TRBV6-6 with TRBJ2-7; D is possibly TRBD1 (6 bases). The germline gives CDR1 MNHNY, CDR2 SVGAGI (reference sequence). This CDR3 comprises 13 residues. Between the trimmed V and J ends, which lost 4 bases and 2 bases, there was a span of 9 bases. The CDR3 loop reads CASSFGQTYEQYF. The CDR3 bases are TGTGCCAGCAGTTTTGGACAGACCTACGAGCAGTACTTC.

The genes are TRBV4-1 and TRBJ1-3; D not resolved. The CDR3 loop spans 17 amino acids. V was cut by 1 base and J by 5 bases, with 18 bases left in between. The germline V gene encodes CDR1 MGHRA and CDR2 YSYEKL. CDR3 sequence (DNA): TGCGCCAGCAGCCAAGGCTTGGGTTTTGGTTGGAGAAACACCATATATTTT. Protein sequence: CASSQGLGFGWRNTIYF.

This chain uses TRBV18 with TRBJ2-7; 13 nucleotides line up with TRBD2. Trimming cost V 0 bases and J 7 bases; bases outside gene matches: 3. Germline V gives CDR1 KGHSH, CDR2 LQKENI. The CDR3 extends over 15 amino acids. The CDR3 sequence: CASSPPTSGREEQYF. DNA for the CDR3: TGTGCCAGCTCACCACCTACTAGCGGGAGGGAAGAGCAGTACTTC.

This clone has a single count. The CDR3 nucleotides are TGTGCCAGCAGTGACTCATCCGGGACCCAATTGTTCTTC. Its translation: CASSDSSGTQLFF. The chain uses TRBV6-4 and TRBJ2-1; D possibly uses TRBD1 or TRBD2 (5 bases each). The CDR3 length is 13 residues. Germline-derived CDR1 and CDR2 are MRHNA and SNTAGT. V was clipped by 0 bases and J by 15 bases, with 15 bases between them.

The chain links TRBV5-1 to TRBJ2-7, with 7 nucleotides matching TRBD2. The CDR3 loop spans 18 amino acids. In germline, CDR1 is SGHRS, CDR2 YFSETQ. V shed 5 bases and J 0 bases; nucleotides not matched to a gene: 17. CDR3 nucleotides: TGCGCCAGCAGGGCGGGGGTAGCGGATTCTCCTAGCTCCTACGAGCAGTACTTC. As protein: CASRAGVADSPSSYEQYF.

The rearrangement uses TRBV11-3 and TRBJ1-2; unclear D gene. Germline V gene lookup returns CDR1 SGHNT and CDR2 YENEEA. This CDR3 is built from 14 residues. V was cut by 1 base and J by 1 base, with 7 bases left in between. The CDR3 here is CASSLGISNYGYTF. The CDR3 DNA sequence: TGTGCCAGCAGCTTAGGTATCAGTAACTATGGCTACACCTTC.

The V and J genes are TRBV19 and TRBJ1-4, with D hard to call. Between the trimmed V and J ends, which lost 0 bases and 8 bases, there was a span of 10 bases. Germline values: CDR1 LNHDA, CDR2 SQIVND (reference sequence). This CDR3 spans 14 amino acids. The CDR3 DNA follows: TGTGCCAGTAGTATAGACCTACGTGCGGAAAAACTGTTTTTT. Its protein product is CASSIDLRAEKLFF.

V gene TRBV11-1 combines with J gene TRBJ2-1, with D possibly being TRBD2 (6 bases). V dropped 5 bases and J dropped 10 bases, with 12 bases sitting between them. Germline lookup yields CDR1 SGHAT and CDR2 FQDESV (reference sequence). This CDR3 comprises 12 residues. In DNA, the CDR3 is TGTGCCAGCAGCCCTCGCGCGGGGGAGCAGTTCTTC. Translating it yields CASSPRAGEQFF. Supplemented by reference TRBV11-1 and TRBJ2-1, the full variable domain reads EAEVAQSPRYKITEKSQAVAFWCDPISGHATLYWYRQILGQGPELLVQFQDESVVDDSQLPKDRFSAERLKGVDSTLKIQPAELGDSAMYLCASSPRAGEQFFGPGTRLTVL.

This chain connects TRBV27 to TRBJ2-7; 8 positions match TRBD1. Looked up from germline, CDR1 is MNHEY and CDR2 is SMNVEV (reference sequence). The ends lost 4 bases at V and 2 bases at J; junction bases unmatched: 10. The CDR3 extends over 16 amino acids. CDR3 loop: CASSSLGGTGPYEQYF. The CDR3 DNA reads TGTGCCAGCAGTTCTCTAGGCGGGACAGGCCCCTACGAGCAGTACTTC.

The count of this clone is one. This CDR3 is CASSVPGVTGELFF. CDR3 nucleotides: TGTGCCAGCAGCGTACCCGGAGTCACCGGGGAGCTGTTTTTT. This sequence joins TRBV9 and TRBJ2-2; D call uncertain. The CDR3 spans 14 residues. Germline CDR1 SGDLS, CDR2 YYNGEE. V dropped 1 base and J dropped 4 bases, with 8 bases sitting between them.